This T cell receptor (beta chain) was observed in a study of blood T cell repertoires in COVID-19. Study-level background: From the United States, Italy and Spain came samples of acute and convalescent COVID-19.

The germline V gene encodes CDR1 MNHEY and CDR2 SVGAGI. V lost 6 bases and J 3 bases, leaving 15 bases between the germline ends. CDR3 length: 15 amino acids. This table comes from immunoSEQ multiplex PCR, and its TCRdb copy is limited to in-frame clones, with some not included. The profile covers 200,000 to 250,000 clones, with roughly 87% appearing a single time and roughly 2% taken by the ten largest. This sequence originates from a man aged 40-49 years with active or convalescent COVID-19. The V and J genes are TRBV6-5 and TRBJ2-1; D possibly corresponds to TRBD2 (5 bases). Sequencing used peripheral blood. This CDR3 is CASSARGPLYNEQFF. Written as DNA, the CDR3 is TGTGCCAGCAGCGCACGCGGGCCTCTCTACAATGAGCAGTTCTTC.